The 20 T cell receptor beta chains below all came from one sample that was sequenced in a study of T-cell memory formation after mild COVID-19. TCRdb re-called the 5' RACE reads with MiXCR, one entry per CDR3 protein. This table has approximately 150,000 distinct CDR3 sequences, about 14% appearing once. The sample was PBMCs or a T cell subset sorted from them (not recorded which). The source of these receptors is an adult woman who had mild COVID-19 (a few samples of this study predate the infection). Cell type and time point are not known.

CDR3 loop: CSVESPGQAIQGYGYTF. The CDR3 nucleotides read TGCAGCGTTGAATCCCCGGGCCAGGCTATCCAAGGCTATGGCTACACCTTC. This rearrangement joins TRBV29-1 to TRBJ1-2, with D hard to call. The germline V and J ends were trimmed by 2 bases and 4 bases, with 23 bases remaining between them. This CDR3 spans 17 amino acids. Per germline, CDR1 SQVTM and CDR2 ANQGSEA.

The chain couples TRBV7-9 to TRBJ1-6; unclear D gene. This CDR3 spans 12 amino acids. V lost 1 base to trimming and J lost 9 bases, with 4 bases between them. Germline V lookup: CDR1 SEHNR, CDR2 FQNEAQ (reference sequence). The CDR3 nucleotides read TGTGCCAGCAGCTTAGATCGTTCACCCCTCCACTTT. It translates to CASSLDRSPLHF.

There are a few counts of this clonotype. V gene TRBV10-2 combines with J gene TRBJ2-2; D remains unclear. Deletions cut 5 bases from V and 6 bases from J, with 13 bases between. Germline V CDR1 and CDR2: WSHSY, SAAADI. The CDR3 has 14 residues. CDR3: CASSSEGLSGELFF. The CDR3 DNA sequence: TGCGCCAGCAGTAGTGAAGGGTTGTCCGGGGAGCTGTTTTTT.

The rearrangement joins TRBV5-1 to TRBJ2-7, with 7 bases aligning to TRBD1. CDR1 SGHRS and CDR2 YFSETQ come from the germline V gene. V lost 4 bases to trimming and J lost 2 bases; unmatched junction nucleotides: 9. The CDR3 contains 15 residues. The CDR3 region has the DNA TGCGCCAGCAGCCCGAGAAGGGACAGCCCCTACGAGCAGTACTTC. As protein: CASSPRRDSPYEQYF.

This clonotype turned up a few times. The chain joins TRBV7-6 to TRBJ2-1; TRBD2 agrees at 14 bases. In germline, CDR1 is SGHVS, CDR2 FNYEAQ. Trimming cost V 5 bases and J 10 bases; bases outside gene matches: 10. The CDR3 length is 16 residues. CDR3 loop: CASSPEPGLAGEEQFF. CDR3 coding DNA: TGTGCCAGCAGCCCCGAACCGGGACTAGCGGGAGAAGAGCAGTTCTTC.

As DNA, the CDR3 is TGTGCCAGCAGCCCCCCAAGCAGCACAGATACGCAGTATTTT. Translating it yields CASSPPSSTDTQYF. The chain carries TRBV9 and TRBJ2-3; D remains ambiguous. Trimming stripped 4 bases from V and 0 bases from J, with 9 bases between. The CDR3 has 14 amino acids. The germline V gene encodes CDR1 SGDLS and CDR2 YYNGEE.

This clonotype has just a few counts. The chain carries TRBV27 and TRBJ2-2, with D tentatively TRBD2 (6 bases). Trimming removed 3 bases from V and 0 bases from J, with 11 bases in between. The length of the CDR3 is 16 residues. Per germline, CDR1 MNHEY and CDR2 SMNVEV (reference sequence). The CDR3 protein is CASSLWGVANTGELFF. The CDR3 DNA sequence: TGTGCCAGCAGTTTGTGGGGGGTCGCGAACACCGGGGAGCTGTTTTTT.

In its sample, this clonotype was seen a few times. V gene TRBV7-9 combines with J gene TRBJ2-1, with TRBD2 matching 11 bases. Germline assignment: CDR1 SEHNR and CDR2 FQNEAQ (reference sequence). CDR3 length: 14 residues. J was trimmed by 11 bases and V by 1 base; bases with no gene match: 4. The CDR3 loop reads CASSLELAGAQQFF. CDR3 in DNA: TGTGCCAGCAGCTTAGAACTAGCGGGGGCTCAGCAGTTCTTC.

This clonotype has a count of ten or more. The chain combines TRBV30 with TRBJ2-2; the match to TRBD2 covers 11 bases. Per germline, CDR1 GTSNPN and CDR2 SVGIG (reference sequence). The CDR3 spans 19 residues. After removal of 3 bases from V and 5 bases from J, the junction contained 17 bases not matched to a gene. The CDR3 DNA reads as TGTGCCTGGAGAAAATGGCTAGCGGGGGGCCAAGGTGGTACCGGGGAGCTGTTTTTT. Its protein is CAWRKWLAGGQGGTGELFF. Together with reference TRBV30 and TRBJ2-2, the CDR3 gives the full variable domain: SQTIHQWPATLVQPVGSPLSLECTVEGTSNPNLYWYRQAAGRGLQLLFYSVGIGQISSEVPQNLSASRPQDRQFILSSKKLLLSDSGFYLCAWRKWLAGGQGGTGELFFGEGSRLTVL.

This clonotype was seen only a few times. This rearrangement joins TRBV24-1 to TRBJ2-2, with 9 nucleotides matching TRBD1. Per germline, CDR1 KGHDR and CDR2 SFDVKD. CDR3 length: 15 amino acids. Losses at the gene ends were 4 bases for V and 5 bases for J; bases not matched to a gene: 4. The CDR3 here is CATSDPGTGTGELFF. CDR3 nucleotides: TGTGCCACCAGTGACCCCGGGACAGGGACCGGGGAGCTGTTTTTT.

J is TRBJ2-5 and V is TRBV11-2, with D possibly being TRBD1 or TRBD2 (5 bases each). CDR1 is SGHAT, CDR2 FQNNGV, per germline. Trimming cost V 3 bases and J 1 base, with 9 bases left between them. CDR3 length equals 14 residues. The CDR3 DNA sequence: TGTGCCAGCAGCTTGGGGGTGCGCCAAGAGACCCAGTACTTC. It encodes CASSLGVRQETQYF.

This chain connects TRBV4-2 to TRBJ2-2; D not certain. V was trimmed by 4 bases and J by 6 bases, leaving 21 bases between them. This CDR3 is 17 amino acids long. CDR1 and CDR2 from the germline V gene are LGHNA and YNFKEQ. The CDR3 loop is CASSRKISLDSAGELFF. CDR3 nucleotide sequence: TGTGCCAGCAGCCGAAAGATATCGCTAGATTCTGCCGGGGAGCTGTTTTTT.

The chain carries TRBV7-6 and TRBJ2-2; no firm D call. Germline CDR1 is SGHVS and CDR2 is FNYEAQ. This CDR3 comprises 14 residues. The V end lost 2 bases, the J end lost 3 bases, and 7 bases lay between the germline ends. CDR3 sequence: CASSLPGDTGELFF. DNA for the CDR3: TGTGCCAGCAGCTTACCCGGTGACACCGGGGAGCTGTTTTTT.

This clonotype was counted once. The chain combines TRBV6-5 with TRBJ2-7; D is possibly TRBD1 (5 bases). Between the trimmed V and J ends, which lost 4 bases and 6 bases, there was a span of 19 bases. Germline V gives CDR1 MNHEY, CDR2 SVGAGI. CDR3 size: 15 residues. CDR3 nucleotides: TGTGCCAGCAGTTCCCTCGGACAAAAACTACCCGAGCAGTACTTC. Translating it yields CASSSLGQKLPEQYF.

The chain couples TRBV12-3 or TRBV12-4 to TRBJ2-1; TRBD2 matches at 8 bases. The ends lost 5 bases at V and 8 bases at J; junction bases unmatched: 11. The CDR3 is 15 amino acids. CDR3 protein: CASSQLAGNRDEQFF. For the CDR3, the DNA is TGTGCCAGCAGTCAGCTAGCGGGCAATCGCGATGAGCAGTTCTTC.

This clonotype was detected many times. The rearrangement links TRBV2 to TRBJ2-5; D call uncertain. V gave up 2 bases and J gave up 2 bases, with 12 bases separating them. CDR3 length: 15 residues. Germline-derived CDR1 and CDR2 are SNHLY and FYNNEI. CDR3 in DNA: TGTGCCAGCAGTGAACCCCCCCCAAGACAAGAGACCCAGTACTTC. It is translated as CASSEPPPRQETQYF.

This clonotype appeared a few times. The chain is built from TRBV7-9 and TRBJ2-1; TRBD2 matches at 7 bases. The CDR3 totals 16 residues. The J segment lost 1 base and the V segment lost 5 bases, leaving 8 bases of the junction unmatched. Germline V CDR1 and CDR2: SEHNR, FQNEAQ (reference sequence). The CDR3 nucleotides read TGTGCCAGCAGCCCCCCGAGCGGGAAGTCCTACAATGAGCAGTTCTTC. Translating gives CASSPPSGKSYNEQFF.

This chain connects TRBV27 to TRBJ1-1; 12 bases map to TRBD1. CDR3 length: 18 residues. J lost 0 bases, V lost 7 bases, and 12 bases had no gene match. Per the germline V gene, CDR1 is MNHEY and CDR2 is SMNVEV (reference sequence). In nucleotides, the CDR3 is TGTGCCAGCACCATCGGGGACAGGGGGCAGGGAATGAACACTGAAGCTTTCTTT. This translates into CASTIGDRGQGMNTEAFF.

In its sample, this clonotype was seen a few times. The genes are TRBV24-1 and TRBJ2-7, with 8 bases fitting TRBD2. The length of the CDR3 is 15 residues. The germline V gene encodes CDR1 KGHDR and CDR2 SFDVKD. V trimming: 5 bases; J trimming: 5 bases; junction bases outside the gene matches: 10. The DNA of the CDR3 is TGTGCCACCAGTGTTGGAGCGGGAGTGAACGACGAGCAGTACTTC. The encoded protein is CATSVGAGVNDEQYF.

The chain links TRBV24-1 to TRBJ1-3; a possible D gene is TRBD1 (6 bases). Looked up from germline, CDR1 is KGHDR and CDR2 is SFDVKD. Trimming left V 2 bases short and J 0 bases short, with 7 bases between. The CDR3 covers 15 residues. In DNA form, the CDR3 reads TGTGCCACCAGTGATTCGGACAGCTCTGGAAACACCATATATTTT. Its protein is CATSDSDSSGNTIYF.